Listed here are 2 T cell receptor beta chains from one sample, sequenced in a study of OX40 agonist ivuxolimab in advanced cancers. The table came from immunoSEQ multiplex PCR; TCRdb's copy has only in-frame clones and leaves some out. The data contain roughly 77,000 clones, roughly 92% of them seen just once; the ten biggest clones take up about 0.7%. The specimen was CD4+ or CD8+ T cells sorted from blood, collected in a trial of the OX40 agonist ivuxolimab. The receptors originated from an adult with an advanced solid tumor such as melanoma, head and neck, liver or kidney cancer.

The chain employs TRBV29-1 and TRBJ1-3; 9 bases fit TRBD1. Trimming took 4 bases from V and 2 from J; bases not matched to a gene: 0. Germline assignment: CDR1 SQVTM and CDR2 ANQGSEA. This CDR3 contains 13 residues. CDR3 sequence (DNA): TGCAGCGTTGGACAGGGGGCTGGAAACACCATATATTTT. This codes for CSVGQGAGNTIYF.

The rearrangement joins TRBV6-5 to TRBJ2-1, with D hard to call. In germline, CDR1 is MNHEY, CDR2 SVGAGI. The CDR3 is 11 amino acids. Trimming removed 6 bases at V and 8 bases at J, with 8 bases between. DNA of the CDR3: TGTGCCAGCAGCCCCCTCGATGAGCAGTTCTTC. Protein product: CASSPLDEQFF.